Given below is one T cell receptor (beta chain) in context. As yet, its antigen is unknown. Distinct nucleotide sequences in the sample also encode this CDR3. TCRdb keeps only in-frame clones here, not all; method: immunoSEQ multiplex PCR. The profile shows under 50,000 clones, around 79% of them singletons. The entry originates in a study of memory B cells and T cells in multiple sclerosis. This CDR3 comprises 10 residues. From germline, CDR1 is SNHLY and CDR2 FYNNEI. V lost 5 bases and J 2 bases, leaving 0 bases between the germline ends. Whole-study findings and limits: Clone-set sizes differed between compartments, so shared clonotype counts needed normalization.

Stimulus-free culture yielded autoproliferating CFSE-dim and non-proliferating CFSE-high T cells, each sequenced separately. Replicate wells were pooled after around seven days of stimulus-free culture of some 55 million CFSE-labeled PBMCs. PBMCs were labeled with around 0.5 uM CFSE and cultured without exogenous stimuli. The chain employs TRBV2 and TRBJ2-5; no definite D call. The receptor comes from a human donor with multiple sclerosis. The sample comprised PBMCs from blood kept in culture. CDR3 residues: CASSQETQYF. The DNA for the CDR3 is TGTGCCAGCAGTCAAGAGACCCAGTACTTC.